This TCR beta chain was observed in a study of T cells in Graves' hyperthyroidism and ophthalmopathy. The study left out patients who had uncontrolled infection, other autoimmune disease, pregnancy or lactation. Roughly 9.1 ml of fresh peripheral blood supplied the PBMCs. TCR beta CDR3 region amplification was performed from RNA transcripts. TCR CDR3 underwent first-round RT-PCR with the HTBI primer set. TCRdb ran MiXCR on the multiplex PCR reads and lists one entry per CDR3 protein. There are hundreds of thousands of distinct CDR3 sequences in the sample; around 40% occur only once, and approximately 31% lies in the top ten. V lost 5 bases, J lost 0 bases, and 14 bases lay in between. CDR1 is SGDLS and CDR2 is YYNGEE in the germline V gene. This CDR3 spans 16 amino acids.

The receptor's source is a woman aged 40 to 49 with Graves' hyperthyroidism. This rearrangement joins TRBV9 to TRBJ2-2; no clear D. Material: blood. CDR3 protein: CASSAFQEANTGELFF. In DNA, the CDR3 is TGTGCCAGCAGTGCCTTTCAAGAGGCGAACACCGGGGAGCTGTTTTTT.